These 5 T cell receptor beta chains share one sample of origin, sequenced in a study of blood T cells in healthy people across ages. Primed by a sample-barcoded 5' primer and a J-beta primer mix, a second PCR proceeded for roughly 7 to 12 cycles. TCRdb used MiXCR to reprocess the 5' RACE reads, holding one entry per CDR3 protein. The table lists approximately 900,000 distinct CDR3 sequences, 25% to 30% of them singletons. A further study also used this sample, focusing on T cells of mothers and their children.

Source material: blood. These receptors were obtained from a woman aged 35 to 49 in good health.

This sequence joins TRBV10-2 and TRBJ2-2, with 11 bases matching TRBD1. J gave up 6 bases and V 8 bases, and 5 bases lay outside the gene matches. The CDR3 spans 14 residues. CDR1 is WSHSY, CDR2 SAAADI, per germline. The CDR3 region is CASLPGQGAGELFF. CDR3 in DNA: TGCGCCAGCCTTCCGGGACAGGGGGCCGGGGAGCTGTTTTTT.

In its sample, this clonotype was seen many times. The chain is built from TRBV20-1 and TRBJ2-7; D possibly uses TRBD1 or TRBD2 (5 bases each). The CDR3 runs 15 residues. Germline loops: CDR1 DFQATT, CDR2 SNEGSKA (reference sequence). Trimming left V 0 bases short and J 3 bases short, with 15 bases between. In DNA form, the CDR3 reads TGCAGTGCTAGAGAGACAGCCTTACGGGGCTACGAGCAGTACTTC. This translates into CSARETALRGYEQYF.

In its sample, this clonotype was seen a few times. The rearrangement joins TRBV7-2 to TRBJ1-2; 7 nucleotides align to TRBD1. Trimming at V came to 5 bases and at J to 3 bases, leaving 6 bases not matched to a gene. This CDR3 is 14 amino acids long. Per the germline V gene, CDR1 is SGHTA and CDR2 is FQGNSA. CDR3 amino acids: CASSPRGADYGYTF. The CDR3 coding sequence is TGTGCCAGCAGCCCCAGGGGGGCGGACTATGGCTACACCTTC. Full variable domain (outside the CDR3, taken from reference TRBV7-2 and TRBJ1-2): GAGVSQSPSNKVTEKGKDVELRCDPISGHTALYWYRQSLGQGLEFLIYFQGNSAPDKSGLPSDRFSAERTGGSVSTLTIQRTQQEDSAVYLCASSPRGADYGYTFGSGTRLTVV.

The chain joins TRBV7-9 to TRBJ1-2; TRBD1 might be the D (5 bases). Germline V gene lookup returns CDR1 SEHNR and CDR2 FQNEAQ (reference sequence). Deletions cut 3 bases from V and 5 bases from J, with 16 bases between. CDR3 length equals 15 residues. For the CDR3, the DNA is TGTGCCAGCAGCTTTGCCCTGACAGCTCTATATGGCTACACCTTC. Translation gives CASSFALTALYGYTF.

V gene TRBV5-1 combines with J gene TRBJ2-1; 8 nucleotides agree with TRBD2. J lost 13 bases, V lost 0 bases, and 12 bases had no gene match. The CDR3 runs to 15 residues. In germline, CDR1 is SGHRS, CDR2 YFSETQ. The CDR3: CASSLDRGGGETQFF. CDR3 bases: TGCGCCAGCAGCTTGGACCGGGGGGGCGGAGAGACCCAGTTCTTC.